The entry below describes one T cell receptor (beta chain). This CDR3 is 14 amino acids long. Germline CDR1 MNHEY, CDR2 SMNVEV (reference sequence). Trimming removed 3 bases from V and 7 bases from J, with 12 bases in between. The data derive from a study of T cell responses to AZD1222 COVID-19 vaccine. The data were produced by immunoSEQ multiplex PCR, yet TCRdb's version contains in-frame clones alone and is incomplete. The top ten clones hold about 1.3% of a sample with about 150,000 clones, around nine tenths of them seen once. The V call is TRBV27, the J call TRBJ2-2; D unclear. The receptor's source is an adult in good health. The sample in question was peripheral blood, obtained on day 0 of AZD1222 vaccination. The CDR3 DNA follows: TGTGCCAGCAGTTTTTCAGGAGCTTTCGGGGAGCTGTTTTTT. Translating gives CASSFSGAFGELFF.